Listed below are T cell receptor beta chains from one sample, sequenced in a study of T-cell memory formation after mild COVID-19. MiXCR was run by TCRdb on the 5' RACE reads, yielding one entry per CDR3 protein. The sample carries some 160,000 distinct CDR3 sequences, 10% to 15% recorded once. The sequenced sample consisted of PBMCs or a T cell subset sorted from them (not recorded which). Receptors originate from a man younger than 35 who had mild COVID-19 (a few samples of this study predate the infection). Cell type and time point are not known. CDR3s include the opening cysteine and the closing phenylalanine or tryptophan. D genes are given only for firm matches. Some rows have no size entry. The others give once, few or many, or a class for an expanded clone.

d_gene | abundance | len | j_gene | v_gene | CDR3nt | CDR3aa
- | few | 15 | TRBJ2-1 | TRBV5-1 | TGCGCCAGCAGCTTGGACGGGGGGCCCGTTAATGAGCAGTTCTTC | CASSLDGGPVNEQFF
TRBD2 | few | 13 | TRBJ2-1 | TRBV7-2 | TGTGCCAGCACCGGGGGGGCCTGGAATGAGCAGTTCTTC | CASTGGAWNEQFF
- | - | 14 | TRBJ2-7 | TRBV5-1 | TGCGCCAGCAGCTTGGTTTCCAGACTCTACGAGCAGTACTTC | CASSLVSRLYEQYF
- | few | 14 | TRBJ2-5 | TRBV5-1 | TGCGCCAGCAGCTTGGTGGGGGGATCAGAGACCCAGTACTTC | CASSLVGGSETQYF
TRBD2 | - | 17 | TRBJ2-5 | TRBV4-1 | TGCGCCAGCAGCCCCGACGGAGGTAGCGGGGGGAGGGAGACCCAGTACTTC | CASSPDGGSGGRETQYF
- | few | 14 | TRBJ2-1 | TRBV6-5 | TGTGCCAGCAGTTACATCTGGAAAGACAATGAGCAGTTCTTC | CASSYIWKDNEQFF
- | - | 14 | TRBJ2-3 | TRBV10-2 | TGCGCCAGCAAGGGGGGGATTAGCACAGATACGCAGTATTTT | CASKGGISTDTQYF
- | - | 13 | TRBJ1-2 | TRBV29-1 | TGCAGCGTTGAAAAGACATCTAACTATGGCTACACCTTC | CSVEKTSNYGYTF
TRBD2 | - | 17 | TRBJ2-1 | TRBV13 | TGTGCCAGCAGCTCAGCCCACGGCGGGGAGGGCCCCAATGAGCAGTTCTTC | CASSSAHGGEGPNEQFF
TRBD1 | - | 15 | TRBJ2-7 | TRBV4-1 | TGCGCCAGCAGCCACCCCGGGACAGAGTCCTACGAGCAGTACTTC | CASSHPGTESYEQYF
- | - | 13 | TRBJ1-5 | TRBV18 | TGTGCCAGCTCACGGCGGTACAATCAGCCCCAGCATTTT | CASSRRYNQPQHF
TRBD1 | - | 15 | TRBJ1-5 | TRBV20-1 | TGCAGTGCGGTCCGGGACAGGGCGGGGGATCAGCCCCAGCATTTT | CSAVRDRAGDQPQHF
- | - | 13 | TRBJ1-1 | TRBV20-1 | TGCAGTGCTGCACGAGGACACAGCTATGAAGCTTTCTTT | CSAARGHSYEAFF
TRBD2 | few | 13 | TRBJ2-2 | TRBV30 | TGTGCCTGGAGTGTACGGGGGGCCGGGGAGCTGTTTTTT | CAWSVRGAGELFF
TRBD1 | few | 15 | TRBJ1-2 | TRBV4-3 | TGCGCCAGCAGCCACGAACAGGGGTCGGGCTATGGCTACACCTTC | CASSHEQGSGYGYTF
- | few | 16 | TRBJ2-2 | TRBV6-2/TRBV6-3 | TGTGCCAGCAGTTATGAACGTCGCAGGGTCGCCGGGGAGCTGTTTTTT | CASSYERRRVAGELFF
TRBD1 | few | 15 | TRBJ1-1 | TRBV7-9 | TGTGCCAGCAGGGATTGGACAGGGAGAGCGACTGAAGCTTTCTTT | CASRDWTGRATEAFF
TRBD2 | - | 13 | TRBJ2-1 | TRBV5-1 | TGCGCCAGCACAGCCCACCGGGGGGTTGAGCAGTTCTTC | CASTAHRGVEQFF
- | - | 13 | TRBJ2-5 | TRBV6-2/TRBV6-3 | TGTGCCAGCAATCGAGGGAACCAAGAGACCCAGTACTTC | CASNRGNQETQYF
- | many | 13 | TRBJ2-4 | TRBV7-9 | TGTGCCAGCACCCCTCTGTCCAAAAACATTCAGTACTTC | CASTPLSKNIQYF
- | many | 14 | TRBJ2-4 | TRBV2 | TGTGCCAGCAGCACCAGGGGGGGCAGGGACATTCAGTACTTC | CASSTRGGRDIQYF
TRBD1 | few | 15 | TRBJ1-6 | TRBV14 | TGTGCCAGCAGCCGTACCAAGGGGGCGAAATCACCCCTCCACTTT | CASSRTKGAKSPLHF
- | - | 15 | TRBJ1-2 | TRBV7-2 | TGTGCCAGCAGCTTAGCCGGACTCTCGGGCTATGGCTACACCTTC | CASSLAGLSGYGYTF
- | few | 15 | TRBJ1-1 | TRBV7-2 | TGTGCCAGCAGCTTAGAATACGGGGTGAACACTGAAGCTTTCTTT | CASSLEYGVNTEAFF
TRBD1 | few | 16 | TRBJ2-1 | TRBV6-5 | TGTGCCAGCAGTTACCTATCGGGACAGGGAGGTAATGAGCAGTTCTTC | CASSYLSGQGGNEQFF
- | - | 14 | TRBJ1-5 | TRBV6-1 | TGTGCCAGCAGTGAAAAACCGATCTCACAGCCCCAGCATTTT | CASSEKPISQPQHF
- | few | 12 | TRBJ1-1 | TRBV7-9 | TGTGCCAGCAGCCTTGAGACAGGTGAAGCTTTCTTT | CASSLETGEAFF
- | few | 15 | TRBJ2-1 | TRBV5-7 | TGTGCCAGCAGCTTGGGGGCTAGCCGGGACAATGAGCAGTTCTTC | CASSLGASRDNEQFF
- | few | 15 | TRBJ1-1 | TRBV29-1 | TGCAGCGTTGCGTCAGGGTGGGGGATGAACACTGAAGCTTTCTTT | CSVASGWGMNTEAFF
TRBD1 | - | 15 | TRBJ2-5 | TRBV4-2 | TGTGCCAGCAGCCTGCACAGGGGGAACCAAGAGACCCAGTACTTC | CASSLHRGNQETQYF
- | few | 13 | TRBJ2-2 | TRBV5-6 | TGTGCCAGCCGGACGGGTAACACCGGGGAGCTGTTTTTT | CASRTGNTGELFF
- | few | 13 | TRBJ1-1 | TRBV20-1 | TGCAGTGCTCTAGACACCCTGAACACTGAAGCTTTCTTT | CSALDTLNTEAFF
- | - | 12 | TRBJ2-7 | TRBV12-3/TRBV12-4 | TGTGCCAGCAGTCCGGACACCTACGAGCAGTACTTC | CASSPDTYEQYF
TRBD2 | few | 16 | TRBJ2-3 | TRBV7-2 | TGTGCCAGCAGCTTAAGACGCGGGGGGGTGCTAGATACGCAGTATTTT | CASSLRRGGVLDTQYF
- | - | 13 | TRBJ2-4 | TRBV7-2 | TGTGCCAGCAGCTCCGACCCGCCCAGGGCTCAGTACTTC | CASSSDPPRAQYF
- | few | 15 | TRBJ1-2 | TRBV2 | TGTGCCAGCAGTGGGGGTCACAGCCGTCCATATGGCTACACCTTC | CASSGGHSRPYGYTF
TRBD1 | - | 14 | TRBJ2-5 | TRBV7-9 | TGTGCCAGCAGCGGGACCGGGACAGTTGCTTCCCAGTACTTC | CASSGTGTVASQYF
- | - | 11 | TRBJ1-1 | TRBV20-1 | TGCAGTGCTAGTCGCCCCACTGAAGCTTTCTTT | CSASRPTEAFF
- | few | 15 | TRBJ1-2 | TRBV12-3/TRBV12-4 | TGTGCCAGCAGTTTCGGGAAGGACTCCCTATATGGCTACACCTTC | CASSFGKDSLYGYTF
- | - | 13 | TRBJ2-1 | TRBV12-3/TRBV12-4 | TGTGCCAGCAGTTTCGCTGAACGGGGTGAGCAGTTCTTC | CASSFAERGEQFF
- | few | 13 | TRBJ2-3 | TRBV4-3 | TGCGCCAGCAGCCAGCAGGGCACAGATACGCAGTATTTT | CASSQQGTDTQYF
- | - | 14 | TRBJ1-1 | TRBV6-6 | TGTGCCAGCAGTTACCCGGCGGGGAACACTGAAGCTTTCTTT | CASSYPAGNTEAFF
- | few | 16 | TRBJ1-6 | TRBV4-2 | TGTGCCAGCAGCCAAGTCGGCCAGGGGTTGTACTCACCCCTCCACTTT | CASSQVGQGLYSPLHF
TRBD2 | few | 18 | TRBJ2-5 | TRBV7-2 | TGTGCCAGCAGCCCCCGTCGCATTAGCGGGGGGGCTCGAGAGACCCAGTACTTC | CASSPRRISGGARETQYF
- | few | 13 | TRBJ2-5 | TRBV6-1 | TGTGCCAGCAGGCGGGGTCCGCAAGAGACCCAGTACTTC | CASRRGPQETQYF
- | few | 15 | TRBJ2-5 | TRBV5-1 | TGCGCCAGCAGCTTGTGGTTGACAGCCAAAGAGACCCAGTACTTC | CASSLWLTAKETQYF